A selection of T cell receptor beta chains follows, all from one sample in a study of T cell responses to AZD1222 COVID-19 vaccine. TCRdb's copy holds only in-frame clones and misses some; the assay was immunoSEQ multiplex PCR. The data contain fewer than 85,000 clones, around 86% of them seen just once; the ten biggest clones take up more than 15%. The material sequenced was peripheral blood, taken 28 days after the second AZD1222 dose. All receptors derive from an adult who received the AZD1222 COVID-19 vaccine. Each CDR3 is given with its conserved first and last residue. The order of the fields is V gene, clone size, J gene, D gene, CDR3 DNA, CDR3 protein. D genes are given only for firm matches. Clone size is stated in some rows and not others, as once, few, many or a class when expanded.

>TRBV7-6|few|TRBJ2-3|.
TGTGCCAGCAGCTTAGGAAAGGGATCCGATACGCAGTATTTT
CASSLGKGSDTQYF
>TRBV19|.|TRBJ1-2|.
TGTGCCAGTAGCACTTTTGCCGGCTCTAACTATGGCTACACCTTC
CASSTFAGSNYGYTF
>TRBV30|.|TRBJ2-7|.
TGTGCCTGGAGTTCGGGTCGGTACTACGAGCAGTACTTC
CAWSSGRYYEQYF
>TRBV4-3|.|TRBJ1-2|.
TGCGCCAGCAGCCAAGATCCCGGGACCGATCACATTAACTATGGCTACACCTTC
CASSQDPGTDHINYGYTF
>TRBV6-2/TRBV6-3|.|TRBJ1-1|.
TGTGCCAGCAGTTACTCAGTTAGAACTGAAGCTTTCTTT
CASSYSVRTEAFF
>TRBV18|.|TRBJ1-1|.
TGTGCCAGCTCCCCACAACAAGCCAGGACAGCTTTCTTT
CASSPQQARTAFF
>TRBV27|.|TRBJ1-2|.
TGTGCCAGCAGTCCGAGGCCGTCTAACTATGGCTACACCTTC
CASSPRPSNYGYTF
>TRBV6-4|large|TRBJ2-3|TRBD1
TGTGCCAGCAGTGAGGGACAGGGGGCAGATACGCAGTATTTT
CASSEGQGADTQYF
>TRBV5-1|.|TRBJ2-7|.
TGCGCCAGCAGCCTCGGTGACGAAGAGCAGTACTTC
CASSLGDEEQYF
>TRBV9|.|TRBJ2-5|.
TGTGCCAGCAGCGTAGGGGACCGTCAAGAGACCCAGTACTTC
CASSVGDRQETQYF
>TRBV5-6|.|TRBJ1-3|.
TGTGCCAGCAGCTTTTCTGGAAACACCATATATTTT
CASSFSGNTIYF
>TRBV5-6|.|TRBJ1-1|.
TGTGCCAGCAGCTTTCGACGTCAGCAGGGGTACACTGAAGCTTTCTTT
CASSFRRQQGYTEAFF
>TRBV7-8|.|TRBJ1-1|.
TGTGCCAGCAGCTTAAGATGGAGGGGCCGGGGCATGAACACTGAAGCTTTCTTT
CASSLRWRGRGMNTEAFF
>TRBV5-1|.|TRBJ1-1|.
TGCGCCAGCAGCTTGGGACAGGTTAACACTGAAGCTTTCTTT
CASSLGQVNTEAFF
>TRBV6-5|.|TRBJ1-1|.
TGTGCCAGCAGATCGATAGGGGTAAACACTGAAGCTTTCTTT
CASRSIGVNTEAFF
>TRBV27|.|TRBJ2-7|.
TGTGCCAGCAGTATGGACGGGTTCGAGCGGTTGACGGGAGAGCAGTACTTC
CASSMDGFERLTGEQYF
>TRBV6-5|.|TRBJ1-2|TRBD1
TGTGCCAGCAAGAAACAGGGGACATACTATGGCTACACCTTC
CASKKQGTYYGYTF
>TRBV6-5|.|TRBJ2-7|.
TGTGCCAGCAGTTACTGGGGGGCGGTTGAGCAGTACTTC
CASSYWGAVEQYF
>TRBV2|.|TRBJ1-4|TRBD1
TGTGCCAGCAAAAGGAATACAGGGGCTAAAAATGAAAAACTGTTTTTT
CASKRNTGAKNEKLFF
>TRBV29-1|.|TRBJ2-3|TRBD2
TGCAGCGTTGAATCGGCTAGCGGTCCAGATACGCAGTATTTT
CSVESASGPDTQYF
>TRBV11-3|.|TRBJ2-7|TRBD1
TGTGCCAGCAGCTTTGACAGGGAGAACGAGCAGTACTTC
CASSFDRENEQYF
>TRBV28|.|TRBJ1-3|.
TGTGCCAGCAGTCCCGGGGGGACTCAAGACTCTGGAAACACCATATATTTT
CASSPGGTQDSGNTIYF
>TRBV19|.|TRBJ1-2|TRBD1
TGTGCCAGTAGTATGAGGGACAGGGACTATGGCTACACCTTC
CASSMRDRDYGYTF